This T cell receptor (beta chain) is drawn from a study of metastatic and nonmetastatic thyroid tumors. Whole-study context: Peripheral blood and tumor or nodule samples from malignant and benign thyroid patients were compared. Whole-study results and caveats: For both blood and tumor, malignant thyroid tumors reportedly showed significantly higher TCR beta diversity than benign nodules did.

In the original workflow: Researchers built a distant-metastasis classifier for papillary thyroid cancer that drew on CDR3 differences across clinicopathological groups. TCRdb reanalyzed the PCR reads via MiXCR. TCRdb's processing, not the study's, gives the V and J calls here. This table holds some 23,000 clones, about 13% found once. Every patient underwent thyroid surgery untreated. This clone is judged medium-sized. Its matching antigen is unknown. V lost 1 base to trimming and J lost 8 bases, with 5 bases between them. The CDR3 spans 12 residues. In germline, CDR1 is MGHRA, CDR2 YSYEKL. V is TRBV4-1 and J is TRBJ2-2, with D hard to call. Sequenced: blood. This TCR was recovered from a female donor with papillary thyroid cancer or a benign thyroid nodule (not recorded which). Some clones in this sample may be carry-over from other donors' samples. In nucleotides, the CDR3 is TGCGCCAGCAGCCAAGTTTTTGGGGAGCTGTTTTTT. It specifies CASSQVFGELFF.